Described below is a single T cell receptor (beta chain) sequence and its context. Its antigen is not yet known. Base qualities are not at hand, and no much larger clone is one base apart. From its cysteine to its phenylalanine, the CDR3 spans 13 amino acids. Just the 39-base CDR3 DNA is kept, in frame starting at base 1. V was cut back by 7 bases and J by 2 bases, leaving a gap of 9 bases between them. These data are taken from a study of blood T cell repertoires in COVID-19 (dated by TCRdb to the early 2020s). For the wider study: The collaborator samples originated in the United States, Italy and Spain and spanned the acute and convalescent phases of COVID-19. The repertoires were released in a freely available public database intended as a resource for research on the immune response to SARS-CoV-2. The sample metadata nearly always contained a de-identified subject ID, COVID-19 status, age in years and sex. Samples came from the ongoing ImmuneRACE study (first 160 participants) plus 1,254 subjects from 6 global collaborators. Subjects who had been exposed to COVID-19, were actively infected with it, or had recovered from it provided the deeply sampled blood TCRbeta repertoires that made up the dataset. The material from the prospective study consisted of cDNA or gDNA derived from T cells, B-cell-depleted T cells, or PBMCs. HLA class I and class II types, where available, came from metadata supplied by the sample provider rather than from assay-based typing. The paper's findings and limits, for the study overall: The amount of clinical and demographic metadata varied by source and participant and was provided uncurated.

Another Seattle source contributed samples from volunteer blood donors who had recovered from COVID-19. Each collaborating institution followed its own protocols to collect whole blood in K2EDTA tubes. For TCRbeta analysis, collaborator samples were shipped as frozen whole blood, as isolated PBMCs, or as DNA extracted from either sample type. The immunoSEQ Assay, a bias-controlled multiplex PCR, was used to amplify TCRbeta CDR3 regions from genomic DNA. Turning to the authors' computational methods: The number of nucleated cells in each sample was estimated from the amplification of reference gene primers within the assay. To quantify the absolute abundance of each unique TCRbeta CDR3 rearrangement, sequence reads were collapsed and filtered. For each sample, productive Simpson clonality was calculated as the square root of Simpson's diversity index across productive rearrangements. TCRdb retrieved this table from immuneACCESS and kept in-frame rearrangements only. Not all clones are present; in checked studies, unresolved V genes account for under half, and no reason is known for the remainder. Clonal size and the V and J genes are those of that table, whereas D and trimming came from the DNA. The sample includes roughly 250,000 clones, with about 90% observed a single time. The biggest ten clones account for more than 6% of the sample.

This receptor chain uses TRBV12-3 or TRBV12-4 and TRBJ1-5; the D gene is not confidently resolved. The origin of this receptor is a man aged 60-69 years who had recovered from COVID-19. Input material: peripheral blood. The sequenced DNA: TGTGCCAGCACAGTGGGAGGCAATCAGCCCCAGCATTTT. Its product reads: CASTVGGNQPQHF.